The T cell receptor beta chain under discussion was sequenced for a study of siplizumab effects on memory and regulatory T cells. Overall study results and limits: Unstimulated naive T cells seemed to show more diversity than memory cells did, and they also seemed to be among the major contributors to the alloresponse.

This CDR3 region has 16 residues. V trimming: 0 bases; J trimming: 4 bases; junction bases outside the gene matches: 8. The germline V gene has CDR1 SGHAT and CDR2 FQNNGV. Of note for this clone: The antigen is unknown.

TCRdb's copy holds only in-frame clones and misses some; the assay was immunoSEQ multiplex PCR. The sample lists 70,000 to 95,000 clones, over 85% seen once, with 5% to 7% in the top ten. The source material was CD8+ T cells sorted from blood. This TCR was sampled from a human donor in good health. This rearrangement joins TRBV11-2 to TRBJ2-7; 8 bases are shared with TRBD2. The CDR3 DNA follows: TGTGCCAGCAGCTTAGATCGAGCTAGCGGGCTTTACGAGCAGTACTTC. This encodes CASSLDRASGLYEQYF. The whole variable domain, filled in from reference TRBV11-2 and TRBJ2-7, reads EAGVAQSPRYKIIEKRQSVAFWCNPISGHATLYWYQQILGQGPKLLIQFQNNGVVDDSQLPKDRFSAERLKGVDSTLKIQPAKLEDSAVYLCASSLDRASGLYEQYFGPGTRLTVT.